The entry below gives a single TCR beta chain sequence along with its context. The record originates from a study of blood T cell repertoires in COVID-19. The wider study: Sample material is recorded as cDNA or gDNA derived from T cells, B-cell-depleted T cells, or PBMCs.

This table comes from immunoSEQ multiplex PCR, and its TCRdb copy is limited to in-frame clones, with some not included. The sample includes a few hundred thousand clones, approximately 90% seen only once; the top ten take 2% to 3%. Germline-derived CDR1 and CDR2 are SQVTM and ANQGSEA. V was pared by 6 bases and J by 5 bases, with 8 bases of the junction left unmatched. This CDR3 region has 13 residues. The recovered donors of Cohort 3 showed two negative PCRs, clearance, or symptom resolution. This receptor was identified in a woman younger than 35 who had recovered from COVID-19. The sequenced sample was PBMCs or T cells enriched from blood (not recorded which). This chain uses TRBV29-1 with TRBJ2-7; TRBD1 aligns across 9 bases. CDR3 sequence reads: CSVNRDRDNEQYF. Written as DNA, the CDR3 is TGCAGCGTGAACCGGGACAGGGACAACGAGCAGTACTTC.